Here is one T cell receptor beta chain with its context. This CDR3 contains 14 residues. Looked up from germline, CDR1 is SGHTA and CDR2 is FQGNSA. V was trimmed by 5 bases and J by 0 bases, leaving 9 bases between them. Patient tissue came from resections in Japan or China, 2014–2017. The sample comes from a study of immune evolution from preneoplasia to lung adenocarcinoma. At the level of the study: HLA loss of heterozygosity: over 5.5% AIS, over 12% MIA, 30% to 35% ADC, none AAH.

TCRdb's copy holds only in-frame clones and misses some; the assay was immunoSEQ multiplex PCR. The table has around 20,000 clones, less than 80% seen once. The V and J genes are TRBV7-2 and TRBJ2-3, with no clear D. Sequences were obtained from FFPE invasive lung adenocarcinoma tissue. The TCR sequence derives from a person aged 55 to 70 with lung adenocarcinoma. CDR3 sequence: CASSPTISTDTQYF. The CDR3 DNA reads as TGTGCCAGCAGCCCAACTATTAGCACAGATACGCAGTATTTT.